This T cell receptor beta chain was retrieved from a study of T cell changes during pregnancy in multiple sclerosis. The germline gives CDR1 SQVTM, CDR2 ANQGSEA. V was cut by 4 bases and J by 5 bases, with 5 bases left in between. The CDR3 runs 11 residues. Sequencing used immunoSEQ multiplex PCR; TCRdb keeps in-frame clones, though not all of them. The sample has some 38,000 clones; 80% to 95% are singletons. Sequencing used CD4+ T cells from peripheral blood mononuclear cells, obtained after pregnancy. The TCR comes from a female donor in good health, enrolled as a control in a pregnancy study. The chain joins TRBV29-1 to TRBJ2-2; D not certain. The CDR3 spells CSVVGTGELFF. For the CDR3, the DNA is TGCAGCGTTGTCGGTACCGGGGAGCTGTTTTTT.